Sequencing of this T cell receptor (beta chain) was carried out in a study of spatial heterogeneity in lung cancer. Study in general: Sequence detection consistently recorded a greater number of beta-chain than alpha-chain sequences.

TCRdb recomputed calls from the 5' RACE reads with MiXCR, one row per CDR3 protein. The sample has tens of thousands of distinct CDR3 sequences, less than 15% seen once. The time point: sample taken at primary tumor resection. No cells were sorted before sequencing. The whole RNA sequenced was extracted from tumor, nontumor lung or frozen PBMC. The donors were more than 70 patients with non-small cell lung cancer that was early-stage and untreated. Findings of the study overall: More often at tumor resection than at routine follow-up, ubiquitous expanded tumor TCRs were detected in the blood.

A remark on this clonotype: What it recognizes is unknown.

The V and J ends lost 0 bases and 6 bases respectively, with 9 bases between them. CDR1 is MNHEY, CDR2 SVGEGT, per germline. The CDR3 length is 14 residues. Sequenced material: PBMCs, taken at surgery. The TCR was taken from a male donor with early-stage non-small cell lung cancer. V usage is TRBV6-2 or TRBV6-3 and J usage is TRBJ1-5; D unresolved. The CDR3 spells CASSYSRHGQPQHF. CDR3 coding DNA: TGTGCCAGCAGTTACTCGAGGCATGGTCAGCCCCAGCATTTT.